The sequence of this TCR beta chain was determined in a study of radiation and T cells in renal cell carcinoma. Repertoires were generated with immunoSEQ multiplex PCR, while TCRdb's copy carries only in-frame clones and drops some. The data contain roughly 170,000 clones, about nine tenths of them singletons. Described time point: blood 4 weeks post-SBRT, at nephrectomy. As to treatment: 15 Gy SBRT to primary tumor, nephrectomy 4 weeks later. This CDR3 has 15 amino acids. The germline gives CDR1 LNHDA, CDR2 SQIVND (reference sequence). V and J are TRBV19 and TRBJ2-3; D may be TRBD1 (6 bases). The receptor comes from a woman in her fifties or sixties with renal cell carcinoma. The sequencing here drew on blood, taken from a patient whose treatment included radiotherapy and nephrectomy. In nucleotides, the CDR3 is TGTGCAGCCTCACGGGCAGGGGTCAGCACAGATACGCAGTATTTT. It codes for CAASRAGVSTDTQYF.